This is a list of T cell receptor beta chains from one sample in a study of OX40 agonist ivuxolimab in advanced cancers. TCRdb keeps only in-frame clones here, not all; method: immunoSEQ multiplex PCR. Counted here are tens of thousands of clones, 90% to 95% occurring once; the ten biggest clones make up 0.4% to 0.55%. The sample consisted of CD4+ or CD8+ T cells sorted from blood, taken in a trial of the OX40 agonist ivuxolimab. The receptors originated from an adult with an advanced solid tumor such as melanoma, head and neck, liver or kidney cancer. Each CDR3 is given with its conserved first and last residue. A D gene is named only where the DNA matches it firmly. Part of the rows lack a size; the others show once, few, many or a class for expanded clones.

clone size: -
V gene: TRBV23-1
D gene: -
J gene: TRBJ1-6
CDR3 DNA: TGCGCCAGCAGTCAGTGGGGGAGCTCCTATAATTCACCCCTCCACTTT
CDR3 protein: CASSQWGSSYNSPLHF

clone size: few
V gene: TRBV5-1
D gene: -
J gene: TRBJ2-4
CDR3 DNA: TGCGCCAGCAGCTCCAATATACGGGGGAACATTCAGTACTTC
CDR3 protein: CASSSNIRGNIQYF

clone size: -
V gene: TRBV5-6
D gene: -
J gene: TRBJ2-5
CDR3 DNA: TGTGCCAGCAGCTTGAGGGGTGTCCAAGAGACCCAGTACTTC
CDR3 protein: CASSLRGVQETQYF

clone size: -
V gene: TRBV2
D gene: TRBD1
J gene: TRBJ1-2
CDR3 DNA: TGTGCCAGCAGCATGAGACAGGGGGCGCGGGGCTACACCTTC
CDR3 protein: CASSMRQGARGYTF

clone size: -
V gene: TRBV7-2
D gene: -
J gene: TRBJ2-2
CDR3 DNA: TGTGCCAGCAGCTTAGAGGTTTCGGACTTCCAGAACACCGGGGAGCTGTTTTTT
CDR3 protein: CASSLEVSDFQNTGELFF

clone size: -
V gene: TRBV30
D gene: -
J gene: TRBJ1-4
CDR3 DNA: TGTGCCTGGAGTTCGAGGGGCAGGCGGAATGAAAAACTGTTTTTT
CDR3 protein: CAWSSRGRRNEKLFF

clone size: -
V gene: TRBV6-6
D gene: TRBD1
J gene: TRBJ2-2
CDR3 DNA: TGTGCCAGCAGTTCTACTGGACAGGGCGGGGAGCTGTTTTTT
CDR3 protein: CASSSTGQGGELFF

clone size: -
V gene: TRBV6-4
D gene: -
J gene: TRBJ2-2
CDR3 DNA: TGTGCCATCCGGGAGCTGTTTTTT
CDR3 protein: CAIRELFF

clone size: -
V gene: TRBV6-1
D gene: -
J gene: TRBJ1-2
CDR3 DNA: TGTGCCAGCAGGTACACAGGGCAGGCGGGCTACACCTTC
CDR3 protein: CASRYTGQAGYTF

clone size: once
V gene: TRBV18
D gene: -
J gene: TRBJ2-7
CDR3 DNA: TGTGCCAGCTCCCCGCCGGACTACGAGCAGTACTTC
CDR3 protein: CASSPPDYEQYF

clone size: -
V gene: TRBV5-1
D gene: -
J gene: TRBJ1-1
CDR3 DNA: TGCGCCAGCAGCTCCGGTCTTACAAATGGGGACACTGAAGCTTTCTTT
CDR3 protein: CASSSGLTNGDTEAFF

clone size: once
V gene: TRBV15
D gene: -
J gene: TRBJ2-1
CDR3 DNA: TGTGCCACCAGCACTGGCGGCTCAAGAACAGTCAATGAGCAGTTCTTC
CDR3 protein: CATSTGGSRTVNEQFF

clone size: -
V gene: TRBV7-7
D gene: -
J gene: TRBJ2-5
CDR3 DNA: TGTGCCAGCAGCTTAGGACTAGAGTTCCAAGAGACCCAGTACTTC
CDR3 protein: CASSLGLEFQETQYF

clone size: -
V gene: TRBV18
D gene: TRBD2
J gene: TRBJ2-7
CDR3 DNA: TGTGCCAGCTCGCCCTCTAGCGGGAGGGCCTACGAGCAGTACTTC
CDR3 protein: CASSPSSGRAYEQYF

clone size: -
V gene: TRBV28
D gene: -
J gene: TRBJ2-7
CDR3 DNA: TGTGCCACCCACCAAGCCGGGTTTGGCTACGAGCAGTACTTC
CDR3 protein: CATHQAGFGYEQYF

clone size: -
V gene: TRBV30
D gene: TRBD1
J gene: TRBJ1-5
CDR3 DNA: TGTGCCTGGAGTTCGACAGGGAATCAGCCCCAGCATTTT
CDR3 protein: CAWSSTGNQPQHF

clone size: -
V gene: TRBV2
D gene: -
J gene: TRBJ1-1
CDR3 DNA: TGTGCCAGCAGTAGGACGGAGAACACTGAAGCTTTCTTT
CDR3 protein: CASSRTENTEAFF

clone size: once
V gene: TRBV11-2
D gene: TRBD1
J gene: TRBJ2-7
CDR3 DNA: TGTGCCAGCAGCTCGACGCGGGACAGGGGGTACAACGAGCAGTACTTC
CDR3 protein: CASSSTRDRGYNEQYF

clone size: -
V gene: TRBV7-2
D gene: TRBD2
J gene: TRBJ2-5
CDR3 DNA: TGTGCCAGCAGTCTGGTCGGGACTAGCGGACGGGAGACCCAGTACTTC
CDR3 protein: CASSLVGTSGRETQYF

clone size: -
V gene: TRBV2
D gene: -
J gene: TRBJ2-1
CDR3 DNA: TGTGCCAGCAGTGAAGGACGGACGACTTACAATGAGCAGTTCTTC
CDR3 protein: CASSEGRTTYNEQFF

clone size: -
V gene: TRBV6-1
D gene: TRBD1
J gene: TRBJ1-2
CDR3 DNA: TGTGCCGGATCTTCGGGACAGGAGATCCCCGGCTACACCTTC
CDR3 protein: CAGSSGQEIPGYTF

clone size: -
V gene: TRBV7-2
D gene: -
J gene: TRBJ1-2
CDR3 DNA: TGTGCCAGCAGCCCCGACGGGGCAAGGGGGGGGTATGGCTACACCTTC
CDR3 protein: CASSPDGARGGYGYTF

clone size: few
V gene: TRBV11-2
D gene: -
J gene: TRBJ1-2
CDR3 DNA: TGTGCCAGCAGCTCCGGGCGAGGCTATGGCTACACCTTC
CDR3 protein: CASSSGRGYGYTF

clone size: -
V gene: TRBV6-1
D gene: TRBD1
J gene: TRBJ1-5
CDR3 DNA: TGTGCCAGCAGTGAAAGCAGGGGGGGACATCAGCCCCAGCATTTT
CDR3 protein: CASSESRGGHQPQHF

clone size: -
V gene: TRBV10-3
D gene: -
J gene: TRBJ2-5
CDR3 DNA: TGTGCCATCAGTGATGAGCGGGAGACCCAGTACTTC
CDR3 protein: CAISDERETQYF

clone size: -
V gene: TRBV11-3
D gene: -
J gene: TRBJ2-1
CDR3 DNA: TGTGCCAGCAGCTTAGGTACGGCGGGATACTCCTACAATGAGCAGTTCTTC
CDR3 protein: CASSLGTAGYSYNEQFF

clone size: -
V gene: TRBV7-8
D gene: TRBD1
J gene: TRBJ1-2
CDR3 DNA: TGTGCCAGCAGCCATGGACAGGGAGATGGCTACACCTTC
CDR3 protein: CASSHGQGDGYTF

clone size: -
V gene: TRBV4-3
D gene: -
J gene: TRBJ1-1
CDR3 DNA: TGCGCCAGCAGCCAAGATCCGCAGCGAGGGACTGAAGCTTTCTTT
CDR3 protein: CASSQDPQRGTEAFF

clone size: -
V gene: TRBV10-3
D gene: TRBD1
J gene: TRBJ1-2
CDR3 DNA: TGTGCCATCAGTGAGAGGGCGACAGGGGCCCGGATGGGCTACACCTTC
CDR3 protein: CAISERATGARMGYTF

clone size: -
V gene: TRBV6-1
D gene: -
J gene: TRBJ1-2
CDR3 DNA: TGTGCCGGCAATCTACAGGGAGACCTTAACTATGGCTACACCTTC
CDR3 protein: CAGNLQGDLNYGYTF

clone size: once
V gene: TRBV21-1
D gene: -
J gene: TRBJ2-7
CDR3 DNA: TGTGCCAGCAAGACAGCTACCTACGAGCAGTACTTC
CDR3 protein: CASKTATYEQYF

clone size: -
V gene: TRBV5-6
D gene: -
J gene: TRBJ2-7
CDR3 DNA: TGTGCCAGCCGCCGCCCGGGTGGCTCCTACGAGCAGTACTTC
CDR3 protein: CASRRPGGSYEQYF

clone size: once
V gene: TRBV19
D gene: -
J gene: TRBJ2-5
CDR3 DNA: TGTGCCAGTAGTATAGACTCCGGGACCCCCTTTGGGACCCAGTACTTC
CDR3 protein: CASSIDSGTPFGTQYF

clone size: once
V gene: TRBV19
D gene: -
J gene: TRBJ2-3
CDR3 DNA: TGTGCCAGTAAAGGAGGGGCCCTTACAGATACGCAGTATTTT
CDR3 protein: CASKGGALTDTQYF

clone size: -
V gene: TRBV18
D gene: -
J gene: TRBJ2-5
CDR3 DNA: TGTGCCAGCTCCCTCCAAGAGACCCAGTACTTC
CDR3 protein: CASSLQETQYF

clone size: -
V gene: TRBV6-1
D gene: TRBD1
J gene: TRBJ1-1
CDR3 DNA: TGTGCCAGCATCAAAGGGGGCGGGGAGAACACTGAAGCTTTCTTT
CDR3 protein: CASIKGGGENTEAFF

clone size: -
V gene: TRBV5-4
D gene: TRBD1
J gene: TRBJ1-6
CDR3 DNA: TGTGCCAGCAGTCAGGACAGGAGTAATTCACCCCTCCACTTT
CDR3 protein: CASSQDRSNSPLHF

clone size: -
V gene: TRBV5-1
D gene: -
J gene: TRBJ2-2
CDR3 DNA: TGCGCCAGCAGCGAACAGGGATTCGGCGGGGAGCTGTTTTTT
CDR3 protein: CASSEQGFGGELFF

clone size: -
V gene: TRBV28
D gene: TRBD2
J gene: TRBJ2-3
CDR3 DNA: TGTGCCAGCAGTGTCGGGGGGGCCGGGACAGATACGCAGTATTTT
CDR3 protein: CASSVGGAGTDTQYF

clone size: -
V gene: TRBV28
D gene: TRBD2
J gene: TRBJ2-1
CDR3 DNA: TGTGCCAGCAGTCGTAGCGGGGGGGGTAATGAGCAGTTCTTC
CDR3 protein: CASSRSGGGNEQFF

clone size: -
V gene: TRBV6-6
D gene: TRBD1
J gene: TRBJ1-1
CDR3 DNA: TGTGCCAGCAGTAGAAATCGAGGGGGCGAAGATCGAGCTTTCTTT
CDR3 protein: CASSRNRGGEDRAFF

clone size: -
V gene: TRBV7-2
D gene: -
J gene: TRBJ2-4
CDR3 DNA: TGTGCCAGCAGCCTCGGTGTAGCCAAAAACATTCAGTACTTC
CDR3 protein: CASSLGVAKNIQYF

clone size: -
V gene: TRBV6-6
D gene: TRBD1
J gene: TRBJ2-1
CDR3 DNA: TGTGCCAGCAGTTACGGGTGGGACAGGGATAGTGGGGAGCAGTTCTTC
CDR3 protein: CASSYGWDRDSGEQFF

clone size: -
V gene: TRBV28
D gene: -
J gene: TRBJ1-2
CDR3 DNA: TGTGCCAGCAGTCCAACCTCGGGTGGCTACACCTTC
CDR3 protein: CASSPTSGGYTF

clone size: -
V gene: TRBV7-9
D gene: TRBD1
J gene: TRBJ2-5
CDR3 DNA: TGTGCCAGCAGTGTTATGACAGGGGAGACCCAGTACTTC
CDR3 protein: CASSVMTGETQYF

clone size: -
V gene: TRBV10-1
D gene: -
J gene: TRBJ2-3
CDR3 DNA: TGCGCCAGCAGTGCCTCCACATCTAGGGATACGCAGTATTTT
CDR3 protein: CASSASTSRDTQYF

clone size: once
V gene: TRBV7-3
D gene: TRBD2
J gene: TRBJ2-3
CDR3 DNA: TGTGCCAGCAGCCAAAGCGGGGTCGGCACAGATACGCAGTATTTT
CDR3 protein: CASSQSGVGTDTQYF

clone size: -
V gene: TRBV19
D gene: TRBD1
J gene: TRBJ1-1
CDR3 DNA: TGTGCCAGTAGTAACACCGGGACAGGGGCCACTGAAGCTTTCTTT
CDR3 protein: CASSNTGTGATEAFF

clone size: -
V gene: TRBV29-1
D gene: TRBD2
J gene: TRBJ2-1
CDR3 DNA: TGCAGCGTTGGAGGGATCCAAGGCGGGGGTGAGCAGTTCTTC
CDR3 protein: CSVGGIQGGGEQFF

clone size: -
V gene: TRBV7-9
D gene: -
J gene: TRBJ2-7
CDR3 DNA: TGTGCCAGCAGCTCCTCGGGAGAATCGGCCTACGAGCAGTACTTC
CDR3 protein: CASSSSGESAYEQYF

clone size: -
V gene: TRBV27
D gene: TRBD1
J gene: TRBJ1-4
CDR3 DNA: TGTGCCAGCAGTCAATCCGGACAGGTGCCTAATGAAAAACTGTTTTTT
CDR3 protein: CASSQSGQVPNEKLFF

clone size: few
V gene: TRBV7-7
D gene: -
J gene: TRBJ1-3
CDR3 DNA: TGTGCTAGCAGCTTAACCCAGGACAGACCTAGCTCTGGAAACACCATATATTTT
CDR3 protein: CASSLTQDRPSSGNTIYF